Listed here are 30 T cell receptor beta chains from one sample, sequenced in a study of PD-1 blockade in classical Hodgkin lymphoma. All trial patients relapsed after autologous stem cell transplantation. The method was immunoSEQ multiplex PCR; TCRdb's version includes in-frame clones alone and lacks a portion of them. The table shows 11,000 to 15,000 clones, with over 65% occurring only once. The sample consisted of peripheral blood mononuclear cells (PBMCs), taken at baseline. Source of these receptors: a human donor with classical Hodgkin lymphoma.

Details on this clone: At one end the junction does not follow the germline gene, possibly because of a read error. The V call is TRBV7-7, the J call TRBJ2-5; TRBD1 matches 7 bases. Germline values: CDR1 SSHAT, CDR2 FNYEAQ (reference sequence). The CDR3 runs 15 residues. The chain's CDR3 is CASSLVQGERETQYF. The CDR3, as DNA: TGTGCTAGCAGCTTAGTCCAGGGGGAAAGGGAGACCCAGTACTTC.

This CDR3 is CASSTPGTTEAFF. The CDR3 DNA reads TGTGCCAGCAGCACTCCCGGAACTACTGAAGCTTTCTTT. The genes are TRBV9 and TRBJ1-1; D uncertain. V was shortened by 4 bases and J by 5 bases, with 12 bases between the two germline ends. Germline CDR1 and CDR2: SGDLS and YYNGEE. The CDR3 has 13 residues.

The chain couples TRBV6-6 to TRBJ2-5; 9 nucleotides line up with TRBD1. Trimming removed 6 bases from V and 11 bases from J; junction bases left unmatched: 16. CDR3 size: 15 residues. Per germline, CDR1 MNHNY and CDR2 SVGAGI (reference sequence). Here the CDR3 DNA reads TGTGCCAGCAGGGAGCCGGGACAGGGAACTGAAGAGCAGTACTTC. Its translation is CASREPGQGTEEQYF.

The genes are TRBV7-2 and TRBJ2-3; 8 bases agree with TRBD2. After removal of 4 bases from V and 2 bases from J, the junction contained 5 bases not matched to a gene. The CDR3 loop spans 15 amino acids. Looked up from germline, CDR1 is SGHTA and CDR2 is FQGNSA. The chain's CDR3 is CASSSGGEPTDTQYF. In DNA form, the CDR3 reads TGTGCCAGCAGCTCGGGGGGGGAACCCACAGATACGCAGTATTTT.

This clone has only a few counts. The chain carries TRBV5-1 and TRBJ2-7; unclear D gene. The CDR3 runs to 12 residues. The V and J ends lost 1 base and 4 bases respectively, with 6 bases between them. CDR1 is SGHRS, CDR2 YFSETQ, per germline. Written as DNA, the CDR3 is TGCGCCAGCAGCTTGCACGGGTACGAGCAGTACTTC. Amino acids: CASSLHGYEQYF.

CDR3 region: CASSQPRTGDEKLFF. Written as DNA, the CDR3 is TGTGCCAGCAGCCAACCCCGGACAGGGGACGAAAAACTGTTTTTT. The rearrangement joins TRBV7-2 to TRBJ1-4, with 9 bases aligning to TRBD1. Germline V gene data show CDR1 as SGHTA and CDR2 as FQGNSA. V lost 5 bases to trimming and J lost 8 bases; unmatched junction nucleotides: 9. The CDR3 runs 15 residues. Drawing the rest from reference TRBV7-2 and TRBJ1-4, the complete variable domain is GAGVSQSPSNKVTEKGKDVELRCDPISGHTALYWYRQSLGQGLEFLIYFQGNSAPDKSGLPSDRFSAERTGGSVSTLTIQRTQQEDSAVYLCASSQPRTGDEKLFFGSGTQLSVL.

The rearrangement joins TRBV18 to TRBJ2-7; 7 bases match TRBD1. The trim removed 4 bases at V and 6 bases at J, leaving 15 bases unmatched. The germline gives CDR1 KGHSH, CDR2 LQKENI. The CDR3 has 16 amino acids. The chain's CDR3 is CASSQLQGQRSLEQYF. The CDR3 DNA reads as TGTGCCAGCTCACAATTACAGGGGCAACGATCTCTCGAGCAGTACTTC.

J is TRBJ1-2 and V is TRBV28; D is uncertain. The CDR3 runs 15 residues. Germline V gene lookup returns CDR1 MDHEN and CDR2 SYDVKM. Trimming stripped 6 bases from V and 1 base from J, with 15 bases between. CDR3 sequence: CASSAGGRINYGYTF. The DNA for the CDR3 is TGTGCCAGCAGCGCAGGCGGCAGGATTAACTATGGCTACACCTTC.

The V and J genes are TRBV5-5 and TRBJ2-7; D could derive from TRBD1 or TRBD2 (5 bases each). CDR1 and CDR2 (germline): SGHKS, YYEKEE (reference sequence). The CDR3 runs to 14 residues. V shed 1 base and J shed 5 bases, with 13 bases lying between them. The CDR3 DNA is TGTGCCAGCAGCTTGATGGCCGGGGCCGACGAGCAGTACTTC. It encodes CASSLMAGADEQYF.

The V and J genes are TRBV12-5 and TRBJ1-1, with 8 bases that match TRBD1. V trimming: 4 bases; J trimming: 0 bases; junction bases outside the gene matches: 4. This CDR3 has 15 residues. CDR1 LGHNT and CDR2 FRNRAP come from the germline V gene. The CDR3 protein is CASGSQGAMNTEAFF. The CDR3 coding sequence is TGTGCTAGTGGTTCCCAGGGGGCAATGAACACTGAAGCTTTCTTT.

The V gene is TRBV6-5, the J gene TRBJ1-5; 8 bases are shared with TRBD1. CDR1 is MNHEY and CDR2 is SVGAGI in the germline V gene. V lost 7 bases to trimming and J lost 4 bases; unmatched junction nucleotides: 9. The CDR3 consists of 15 residues. In DNA form, the CDR3 reads TGTGCCAGCACCCCCCCAGGGGGCCCAAATCAGCCCCAGCATTTT. It yields the protein CASTPPGGPNQPQHF.

The rearrangement uses TRBV30 and TRBJ1-1; TRBD1 is a possible D gene (6 bases). The CDR3 spans 15 residues. Germline V gives CDR1 GTSNPN, CDR2 SVGIG (reference sequence). V was pared by 3 bases and J by 4 bases, with 18 bases between. This CDR3 reads CAWSPLRGQTTEAFF. Here the CDR3 DNA reads TGTGCCTGGAGCCCACTCCGAGGACAGACCACTGAAGCTTTCTTT.

The J gene is TRBJ2-1, the V gene TRBV27; D might be TRBD2 (6 bases). Germline V lookup: CDR1 MNHEY, CDR2 SMNVEV (reference sequence). V was clipped by 3 bases and J by 7 bases, with 19 bases between them. The CDR3 length is 16 residues. This chain's CDR3 is CASSFLPPGSGNEQFF. As DNA, the CDR3 is TGTGCCAGCAGTTTTTTGCCCCCGGGTAGCGGAAATGAGCAGTTCTTC.

This clone was detected only once. Other nucleotide sequences from this sample produce the same CDR3. The V gene is TRBV28, the J gene TRBJ2-7; 12 nucleotides line up with TRBD2. Germline loops: CDR1 MDHEN, CDR2 SYDVKM. The CDR3 sequence is 17 residues long. The V gene end was trimmed by 0 bases and the J gene end by 6 bases; junction bases not matched to a gene: 9. The CDR3 DNA follows: TGTGCCAGCAGTTTATGGGAACTAGCGGGGGGACCCGGCGAGCAGTACTTC. Amino acids: CASSLWELAGGPGEQYF.

The J gene is TRBJ1-2, the V gene TRBV6-6; 8 bases line up with TRBD1. Trimming took 5 bases from V and 6 from J; bases not matched to a gene: 8. This CDR3 spans 14 amino acids. CDR1 is MNHNY and CDR2 is SVGAGI in the germline V gene (reference sequence). Here the CDR3 reads CASSTQGGRNGYTF. The CDR3, as DNA: TGTGCCAGCAGTACACAGGGGGGGCGAAATGGCTACACCTTC.

A single count supports this clone. This chain uses TRBV2 with TRBJ1-2; tentative D call: TRBD1 (6 bases). CDR1 is SNHLY, CDR2 FYNNEI, per germline. Deletions cut 6 bases from V and 6 bases from J, with 14 bases between. The CDR3 length is 13 residues. CDR3 residues: CASRKGRTDGYTF. In nucleotides, the CDR3 is TGTGCCAGCAGGAAAGGACGGACAGATGGCTACACCTTC.

The V call is TRBV11-2, the J call TRBJ2-7, with TRBD1 matching 9 bases. The CDR3 contains 14 residues. V lost 5 bases to trimming and J lost 3 bases; unmatched junction nucleotides: 5. Germline assignment: CDR1 SGHAT and CDR2 FQNNGV. Here the CDR3 reads CASSLGTGFYEQYF. Written as DNA, the CDR3 is TGTGCCAGCAGCCTCGGGACAGGGTTCTACGAGCAGTACTTC.

The rearrangement joins TRBV12-5 to TRBJ1-1; TRBD1 is a possible D gene (6 bases). The germline V gene encodes CDR1 LGHNT and CDR2 FRNRAP. The CDR3 spans 17 residues. Trimming took 5 bases from V and 0 from J, leaving 19 bases between them. The CDR3, as DNA: TGTGCTAGTGGTACCATACAGGGACGTGGGTTGAACACTGAAGCTTTCTTT. Translated, it gives CASGTIQGRGLNTEAFF.

This clone has more than one count but fewer than ten. The chain is built from TRBV7-9 and TRBJ1-6; D uncertain. Trimming removed 5 bases at V and 7 bases at J, with 9 bases between. This CDR3 has 13 residues. Per the germline V gene, CDR1 is SEHNR and CDR2 is FQNEAQ (reference sequence). In DNA form, the CDR3 reads TGTGCCAGCAGCGGCGGGCTGAATTCACCCCTCCACTTT. Translated, it gives CASSGGLNSPLHF.

V usage is TRBV28 and J usage is TRBJ1-3, with 7 nucleotides matching TRBD1. With V trimmed by 5 bases and J by 7 bases, 8 bases remained unmatched. The CDR3 is made up of 14 amino acids. CDR1 is MDHEN and CDR2 is SYDVKM in the germline V gene. CDR3 sequence (DNA): TGTGCCAGCAGTCCTCCTGACAGGGTCAACACCATATATTTT. It encodes CASSPPDRVNTIYF.

The CDR3 nucleotides read TGTGCCAGCAACCGGGGCGGGGCTGGGAAGACCCAGTACTTC. It specifies CASNRGGAGKTQYF. J is TRBJ2-5 and V is TRBV7-6; TRBD2 is a possible D gene (6 bases). The CDR3 consists of 14 residues. CDR1 SGHVS and CDR2 FNYEAQ come from the germline V gene. Trimming shortened V by 7 bases and J by 6 bases, and 18 bases separated the two germline ends.

As regards this clone: This CDR3 is also generated by other DNA sequences in the sample. The chain combines TRBV28 with TRBJ1-5, with D unclear. Looked up from germline, CDR1 is MDHEN and CDR2 is SYDVKM. The length of the CDR3 is 11 residues. Trimming shortened V by 5 bases and J by 4 bases, and 3 bases separated the two germline ends. The CDR3 protein is CASSGNQPQHF. CDR3 nucleotides: TGTGCCAGCAGTGGTAATCAGCCCCAGCATTTT.

The chain is built from TRBV10-1 and TRBJ2-5; perhaps TRBD2 as D (5 bases). V lost 6 bases and J lost 3, with 14 bases in between. Germline V gives CDR1 WNHNN, CDR2 SYGVQD (reference sequence). The CDR3 contains 14 residues. CDR3 sequence (DNA): TGCGCCAGCAGCGGGGTCCGCTCGAAAGAGACCCAGTACTTC. Translation: CASSGVRSKETQYF.

This chain uses TRBV2 with TRBJ2-1; the D is unclear. The CDR3 length is 13 residues. The germline gives CDR1 SNHLY, CDR2 FYNNEI. The V gene lost 10 bases and the J gene lost 9 bases, with 19 bases spanning the gap. CDR3 sequence (DNA): TGTGCCACCCTGACGAACCGTAAGCTTGAGCAGTTCTTC. This encodes CATLTNRKLEQFF.

The V call is TRBV10-3, the J call TRBJ2-7; no firm D call. CDR1 is ENHRY and CDR2 is SYGVKD in the germline V gene. V lost 0 bases to trimming and J lost 9 bases, with 9 bases between them. The length of the CDR3 is 12 residues. CDR3 loop: CAISESTGAQYF. CDR3 DNA sequence: TGTGCCATCAGTGAGTCGACCGGTGCGCAGTACTTC.

This clone was seen just once. The chain links TRBV6-4 to TRBJ2-2, with unresolved D. V lost 6 bases to trimming and J lost 0 bases, with 11 bases between them. Per germline, CDR1 MRHNA and CDR2 SNTAGT. CDR3 length equals 15 residues. The CDR3 sequence: CASRFRATNTGELFF. The CDR3 DNA reads TGTGCCAGCAGGTTTAGGGCGACGAACACCGGGGAGCTGTTTTTT.

The chain uses TRBV6-5 and TRBJ1-4; D possibly corresponds to TRBD1 (6 bases). The CDR3 sequence is 13 residues long. CDR1 MNHEY and CDR2 SVGAGI come from the germline V gene. Trimming cost V 4 bases and J 10 bases, with 13 bases left between them. CDR3 protein: CASSFDRRGKLFF. CDR3 coding DNA: TGTGCCAGCAGTTTCGACAGGAGGGGAAAACTGTTTTTT.

This clone was recorded only once. This chain uses TRBV18 with TRBJ2-5, with 10 bases aligning to TRBD2. This CDR3 is 15 amino acids long. Unmatched junction bases numbered 4, after V lost 1 base and J lost 5 bases. The V gene's germline CDR1 is KGHSH and CDR2 LQKENI. This CDR3 reads CASSPRAGGPETQYF. The CDR3, as DNA: TGTGCCAGCTCACCACGAGCGGGGGGGCCTGAGACCCAGTACTTC.

V usage is TRBV19 and J usage is TRBJ1-6; D possibly corresponds to TRBD1 (5 bases). Per the germline V gene, CDR1 is LNHDA and CDR2 is SQIVND (reference sequence). V lost 5 bases and J 5 bases, leaving 13 bases between the germline ends. CDR3 length: 15 residues. CDR3 loop: CASSERRGDNSPLHF. For the CDR3, the DNA is TGTGCCAGTAGTGAGCGACGGGGGGATAATTCACCCCTCCACTTT.

V and J are TRBV10-2 and TRBJ2-2; 15 bases fit TRBD2. The trim removed 10 bases at V and 7 bases at J, leaving 10 bases unmatched. Germline V gene data show CDR1 as WSHSY and CDR2 as SAAADI. This CDR3 contains 16 residues. Here the CDR3 reads CATIWGLAGGSGELFF. CDR3 sequence (DNA): TGCGCCACCATATGGGGACTAGCGGGGGGCAGCGGGGAGCTGTTTTTT.